The clone carrying this T cell receptor (beta chain) has more than one count but fewer than ten. The CDR3 covers 16 residues. V gave up 3 bases and J gave up 3 bases; unmatched junction bases: 4. The germline gives CDR1 SGDLS, CDR2 YYNGEE. Seattle-derived patients entered the study during active infection and were followed longitudinally. These data originate in a study of blood T cell repertoires in COVID-19. Study-level background: COVID-19 samples collected from the United States, Italy and Spain covered acute and convalescent phases.

Profiled with immunoSEQ multiplex PCR; TCRdb holds only in-frame clones, not every one. The sample lists about 440,000 clones; about nine tenths were seen once. The origin of this receptor is a woman aged 45 to 65 with COVID-19, enrolled during active disease. Material for sequencing was peripheral blood. The chain joins TRBV9 to TRBJ2-7; 15 nucleotides align to TRBD2. In nucleotides, the CDR3 is TGTGCCAGCAGCGCAGGACTAGCGGGGGGGCTCTACGAGCAGTACTTC. It specifies CASSAGLAGGLYEQYF.